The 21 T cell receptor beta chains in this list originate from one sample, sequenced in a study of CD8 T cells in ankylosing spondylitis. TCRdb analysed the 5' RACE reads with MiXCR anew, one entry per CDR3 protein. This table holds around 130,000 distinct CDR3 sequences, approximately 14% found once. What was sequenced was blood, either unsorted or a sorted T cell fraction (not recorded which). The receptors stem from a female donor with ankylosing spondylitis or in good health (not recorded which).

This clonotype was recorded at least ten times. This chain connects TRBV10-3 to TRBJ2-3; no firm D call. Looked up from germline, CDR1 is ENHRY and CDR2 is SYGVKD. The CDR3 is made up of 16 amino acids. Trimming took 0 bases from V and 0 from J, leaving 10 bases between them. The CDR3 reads CAISESVGTSTDTQYF. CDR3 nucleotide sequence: TGTGCCATCAGTGAGTCAGTCGGTACTAGCACAGATACGCAGTATTTT.

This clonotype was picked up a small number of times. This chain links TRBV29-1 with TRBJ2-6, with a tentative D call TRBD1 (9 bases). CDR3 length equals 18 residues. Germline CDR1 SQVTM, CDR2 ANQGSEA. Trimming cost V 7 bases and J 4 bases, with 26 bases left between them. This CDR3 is CSAGGGTGTSGGANVLTF. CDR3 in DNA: TGCAGCGCAGGCGGGGGGACAGGGACTTCTGGGGGGGCCAACGTCCTGACTTTC.

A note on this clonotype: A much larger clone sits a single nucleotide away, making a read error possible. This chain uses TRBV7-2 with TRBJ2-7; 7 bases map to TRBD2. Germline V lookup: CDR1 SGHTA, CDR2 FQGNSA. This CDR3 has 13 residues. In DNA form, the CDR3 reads TGTGCCGGCAGCCAGCGGGGCTCCTACGAGCAGTACTTC. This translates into CAGSQRGSYEQYF.

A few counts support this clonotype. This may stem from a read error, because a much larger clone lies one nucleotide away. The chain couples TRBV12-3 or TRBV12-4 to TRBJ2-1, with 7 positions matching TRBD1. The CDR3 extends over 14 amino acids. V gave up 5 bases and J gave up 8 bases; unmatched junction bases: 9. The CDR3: CASSEQTGNDEQFF. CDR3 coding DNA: TGTGCCAGCAGTGAACAGACAGGGAACGATGAGCAGTTCTTC.

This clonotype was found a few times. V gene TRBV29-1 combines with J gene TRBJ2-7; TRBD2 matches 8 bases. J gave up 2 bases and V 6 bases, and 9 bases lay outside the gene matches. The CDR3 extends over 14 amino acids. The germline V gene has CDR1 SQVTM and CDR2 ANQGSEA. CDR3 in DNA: TGCAGCGTCGGACGGGCGGGAGGTCCCTACGAGCAGTACTTC. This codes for CSVGRAGGPYEQYF.

Here the CDR3 reads CASSSIERGPYEQYF. CDR3 DNA sequence: TGTGCCAGCAGCTCCATCGAAAGGGGGCCCTACGAGCAGTACTTC. The genes are TRBV7-2 and TRBJ2-7; the match to TRBD1 covers 7 bases. J lost 2 bases, V lost 4 bases, and 8 bases had no gene match. The CDR3 totals 15 residues. Germline CDR1 SGHTA, CDR2 FQGNSA.

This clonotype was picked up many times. The CDR3 sequence: CSASPGLEIHEQYF. CDR3 nucleotide sequence: TGCAGTGCTTCTCCTGGACTAGAGATACACGAGCAGTACTTC. V usage is TRBV20-1 and J usage is TRBJ2-7; 7 nucleotides align to TRBD2. The CDR3 spans 14 residues. With 5 bases clipped from V and 5 bases from J, the junction kept 12 bases outside the gene matches. CDR1 DFQATT and CDR2 SNEGSKA come from the germline V gene (reference sequence).

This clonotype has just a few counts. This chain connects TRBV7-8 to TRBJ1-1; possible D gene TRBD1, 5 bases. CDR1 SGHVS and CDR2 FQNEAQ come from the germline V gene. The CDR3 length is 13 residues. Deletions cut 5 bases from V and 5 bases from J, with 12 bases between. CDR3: CASSGRWGTEAFF. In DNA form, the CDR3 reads TGTGCCAGCAGCGGCCGGTGGGGGACTGAAGCTTTCTTT.

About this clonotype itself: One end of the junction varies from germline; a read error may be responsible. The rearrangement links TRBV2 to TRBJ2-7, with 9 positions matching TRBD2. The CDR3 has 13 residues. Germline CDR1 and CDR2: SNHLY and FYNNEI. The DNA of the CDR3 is TGTACCAGCAGGCTAGCGGGACTCTACGAGCAGTACTTC. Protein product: CTSRLAGLYEQYF.

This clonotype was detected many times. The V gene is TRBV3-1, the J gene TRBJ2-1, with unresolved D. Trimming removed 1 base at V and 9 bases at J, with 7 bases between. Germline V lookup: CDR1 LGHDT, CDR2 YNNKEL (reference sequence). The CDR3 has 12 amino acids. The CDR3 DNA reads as TGTGCCAGCAGCCAAGGATCTAGTGAGCAGTTCTTC. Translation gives CASSQGSSEQFF.

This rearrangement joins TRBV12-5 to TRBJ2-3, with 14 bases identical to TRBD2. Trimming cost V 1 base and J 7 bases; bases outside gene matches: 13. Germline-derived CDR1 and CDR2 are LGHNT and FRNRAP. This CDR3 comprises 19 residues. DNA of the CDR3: TGTGCTAGTGGTTTGGGACTAGCGGGGGGGCGGAATGCCGGTAATACGCAGTATTTT. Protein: CASGLGLAGGRNAGNTQYF.

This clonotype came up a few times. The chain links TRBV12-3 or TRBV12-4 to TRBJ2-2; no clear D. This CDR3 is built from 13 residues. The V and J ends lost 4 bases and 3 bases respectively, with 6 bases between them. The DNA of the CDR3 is TGTGCCAGCAGTTCCGGGTACACCGGGGAGCTGTTTTTT. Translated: CASSSGYTGELFF.

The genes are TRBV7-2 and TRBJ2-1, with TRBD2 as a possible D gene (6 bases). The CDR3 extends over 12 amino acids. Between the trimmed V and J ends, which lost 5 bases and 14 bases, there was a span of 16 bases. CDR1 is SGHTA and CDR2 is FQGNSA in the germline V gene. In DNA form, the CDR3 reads TGTGCCAGCAGCGTAGATAGGACTAATAAGTTCTTC. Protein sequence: CASSVDRTNKFF.

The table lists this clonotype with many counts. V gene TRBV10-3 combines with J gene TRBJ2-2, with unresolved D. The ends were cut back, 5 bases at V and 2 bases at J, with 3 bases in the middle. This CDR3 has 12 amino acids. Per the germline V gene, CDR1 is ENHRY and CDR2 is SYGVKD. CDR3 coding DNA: TGTGCCATCAGTCCTAACACCGGGGAGCTGTTTTTT. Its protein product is CAISPNTGELFF.

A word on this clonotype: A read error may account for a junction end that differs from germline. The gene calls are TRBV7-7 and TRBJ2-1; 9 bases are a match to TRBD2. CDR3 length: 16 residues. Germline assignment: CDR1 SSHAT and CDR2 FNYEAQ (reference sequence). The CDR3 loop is CASSLFSGGPNNEQFF. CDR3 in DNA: TGTGCTAGCAGCTTATTCAGCGGGGGGCCAAACAATGAGCAGTTCTTC.

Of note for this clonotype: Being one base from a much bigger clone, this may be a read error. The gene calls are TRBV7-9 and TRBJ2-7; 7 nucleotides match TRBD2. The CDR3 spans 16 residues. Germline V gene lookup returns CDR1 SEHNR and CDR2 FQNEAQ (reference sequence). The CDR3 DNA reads TGTGCCGGCAGCTTAGCCGGAACGGGAGGACTTAAGAAGCAGTACTTC. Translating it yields CAGSLAGTGGLKKQYF.

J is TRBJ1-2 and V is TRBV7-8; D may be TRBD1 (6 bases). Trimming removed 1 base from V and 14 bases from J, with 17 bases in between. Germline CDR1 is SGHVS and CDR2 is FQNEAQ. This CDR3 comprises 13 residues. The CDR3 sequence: CASSLGGQNFLTF. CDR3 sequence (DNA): TGTGCCAGCAGCTTAGGAGGACAGAATTTCTTAACCTTC.

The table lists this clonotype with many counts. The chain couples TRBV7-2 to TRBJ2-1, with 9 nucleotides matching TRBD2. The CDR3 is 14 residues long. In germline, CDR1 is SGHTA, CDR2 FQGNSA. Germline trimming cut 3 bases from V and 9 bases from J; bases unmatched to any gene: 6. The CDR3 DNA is TGTGCCAGCAGCTTTTCTAGCGGGGTGGGTGAGCAGTTCTTC. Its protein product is CASSFSSGVGEQFF. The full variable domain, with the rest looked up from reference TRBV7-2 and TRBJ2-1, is GAGVSQSPSNKVTEKGKDVELRCDPISGHTALYWYRQSLGQGLEFLIYFQGNSAPDKSGLPSDRFSAERTGGSVSTLTIQRTQQEDSAVYLCASSFSSGVGEQFFGPGTRLTVL.

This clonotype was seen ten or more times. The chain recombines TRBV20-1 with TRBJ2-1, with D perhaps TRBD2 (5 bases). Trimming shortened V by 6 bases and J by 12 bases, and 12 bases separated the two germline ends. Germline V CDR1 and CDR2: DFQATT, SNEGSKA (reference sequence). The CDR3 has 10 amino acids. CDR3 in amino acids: CSARRRRQFF. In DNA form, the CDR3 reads TGCAGTGCCCGCAGGAGGAGGCAGTTCTTC.

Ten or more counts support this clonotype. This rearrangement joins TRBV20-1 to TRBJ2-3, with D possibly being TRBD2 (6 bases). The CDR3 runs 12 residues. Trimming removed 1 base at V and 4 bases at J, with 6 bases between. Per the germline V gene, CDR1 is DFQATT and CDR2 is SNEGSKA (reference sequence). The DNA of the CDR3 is TGCAGTGCTAGAGGACTAGCAGATACGCAGTATTTT. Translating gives CSARGLADTQYF.

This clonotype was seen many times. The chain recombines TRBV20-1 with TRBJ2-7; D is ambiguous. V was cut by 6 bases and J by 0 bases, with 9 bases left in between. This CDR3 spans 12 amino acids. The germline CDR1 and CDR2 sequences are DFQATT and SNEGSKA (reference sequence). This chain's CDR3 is CSAEYRSYEQYF. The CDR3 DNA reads TGCAGTGCGGAATACCGCTCCTACGAGCAGTACTTC.